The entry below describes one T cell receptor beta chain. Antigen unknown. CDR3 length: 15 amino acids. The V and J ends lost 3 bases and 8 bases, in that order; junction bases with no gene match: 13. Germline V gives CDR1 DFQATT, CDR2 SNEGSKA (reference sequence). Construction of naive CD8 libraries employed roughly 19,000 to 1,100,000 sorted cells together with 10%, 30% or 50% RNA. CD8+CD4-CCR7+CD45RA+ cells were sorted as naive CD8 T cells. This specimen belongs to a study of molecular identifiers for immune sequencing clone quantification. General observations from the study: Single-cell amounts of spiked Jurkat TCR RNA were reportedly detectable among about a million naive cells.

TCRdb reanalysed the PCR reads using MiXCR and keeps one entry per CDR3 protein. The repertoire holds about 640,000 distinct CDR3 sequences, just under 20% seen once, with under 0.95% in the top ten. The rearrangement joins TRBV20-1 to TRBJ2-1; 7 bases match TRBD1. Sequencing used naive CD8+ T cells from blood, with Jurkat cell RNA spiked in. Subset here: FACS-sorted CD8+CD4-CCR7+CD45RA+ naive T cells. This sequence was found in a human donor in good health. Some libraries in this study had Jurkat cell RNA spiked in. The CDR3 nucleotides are TGCAGTGCTAGGCCCCCCCGAGGGGGCCACCATGAGCAGTTCTTC. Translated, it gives CSARPPRGGHHEQFF.